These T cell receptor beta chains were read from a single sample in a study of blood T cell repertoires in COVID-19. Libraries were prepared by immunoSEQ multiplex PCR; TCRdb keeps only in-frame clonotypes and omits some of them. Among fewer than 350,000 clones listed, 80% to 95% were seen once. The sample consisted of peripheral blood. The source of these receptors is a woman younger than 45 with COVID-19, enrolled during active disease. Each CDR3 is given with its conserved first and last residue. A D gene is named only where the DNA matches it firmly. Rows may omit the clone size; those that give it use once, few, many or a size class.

CDR3aa: CAWSVPSGGNQPQHF
CDR3nt: TGTGCCTGGAGTGTACCCTCAGGGGGCAATCAGCCCCAGCATTTT
d_gene: NA
v_gene: TRBV30
j_gene: TRBJ1-5
abundance: NA

CDR3aa: CASSISGAAGNTIYF
CDR3nt: TGTGCCAGTAGTATAAGCGGGGCCGCTGGAAACACCATATATTTT
d_gene: NA
v_gene: TRBV19
j_gene: TRBJ1-3
abundance: NA

CDR3aa: CASSPKGGSVEKLFF
CDR3nt: TGCGCCAGCAGCCCGAAAGGGGGAAGCGTGGAAAAACTGTTTTTT
d_gene: NA
v_gene: TRBV5-1
j_gene: TRBJ1-4
abundance: few

CDR3aa: CASSLASVEGYTF
CDR3nt: TGCGCCAGCAGCTTGGCTTCGGTGGAGGGCTACACCTTC
d_gene: NA
v_gene: TRBV5-1
j_gene: TRBJ1-2
abundance: NA

CDR3aa: CASSARGSSGNTIYF
CDR3nt: TGTGCCAGCAGCGCCAGGGGCAGCTCTGGAAACACCATATATTTT
d_gene: NA
v_gene: TRBV9
j_gene: TRBJ1-3
abundance: NA

CDR3aa: CASSPRGAGETQYF
CDR3nt: TGTGCCAGCAGCCCCCGAGGAGCGGGAGAGACCCAGTACTTC
d_gene: NA
v_gene: TRBV11-2
j_gene: TRBJ2-5
abundance: NA

CDR3aa: CASSTGSYEQYF
CDR3nt: TGTGCCAGCAGCACAGGGTCCTACGAGCAGTACTTC
d_gene: NA
v_gene: TRBV27
j_gene: TRBJ2-7
abundance: NA

CDR3aa: CASSGQGAHEQYF
CDR3nt: TGTGCCAGCAGTGGACAGGGGGCCCACGAGCAGTACTTC
d_gene: TRBD1
v_gene: TRBV2
j_gene: TRBJ2-7
abundance: NA

CDR3aa: CATSDRGTGDNNEQFF
CDR3nt: TGTGCCACCAGTGACCGCGGGACAGGGGACAACAATGAGCAGTTCTTC
d_gene: TRBD1
v_gene: TRBV24-1
j_gene: TRBJ2-1
abundance: NA

CDR3aa: CASCGDISLLHF
CDR3nt: TGTGCCAGCTGTGGGGACATCTCGCTTCTCCACTTT
d_gene: NA
v_gene: TRBV28
j_gene: TRBJ1-6
abundance: NA

CDR3aa: CAWSGGFSDYSGNTIYF
CDR3nt: TGTGCCTGGAGTGGGGGATTCAGCGACTACTCTGGAAACACCATATATTTT
d_gene: NA
v_gene: TRBV30
j_gene: TRBJ1-3
abundance: NA

CDR3aa: CASSDSGSNTGELFF
CDR3nt: TGTGCCAGCAGTGACTCGGGCAGTAACACCGGGGAGCTGTTTTTT
d_gene: NA
v_gene: TRBV6-4
j_gene: TRBJ2-2
abundance: few

CDR3aa: CASSPLAGANYNEQFF
CDR3nt: TGTGCCAGCAGTCCATTAGCGGGAGCGAACTACAATGAGCAGTTCTTC
d_gene: TRBD2
v_gene: TRBV27
j_gene: TRBJ2-1
abundance: NA

CDR3aa: CASSQAQAGEAFF
CDR3nt: TGTGCCAGCAGCCAAGCTCAAGCGGGTGAAGCTTTCTTT
d_gene: NA
v_gene: TRBV3-1/TRBV3-2
j_gene: TRBJ1-1
abundance: NA

CDR3aa: CSVELALSGNTIYF
CDR3nt: TGCAGCGTTGAACTCGCGCTCTCTGGAAACACCATATATTTT
d_gene: NA
v_gene: TRBV29-1
j_gene: TRBJ1-3
abundance: NA

CDR3aa: CASSPRTPKSGSWTYEQYF
CDR3nt: TGTGCCAGCAGTCCTCGGACACCCAAAAGCGGGAGTTGGACCTACGAGCAGTACTTC
d_gene: TRBD2
v_gene: TRBV28
j_gene: TRBJ2-7
abundance: NA

CDR3aa: CASSLLAGGYGNTIYF
CDR3nt: TGTGCCAGCAGTTTATTAGCAGGGGGCTATGGAAACACCATATATTTT
d_gene: TRBD1
v_gene: TRBV27
j_gene: TRBJ1-3
abundance: NA

CDR3aa: CASSQDRGEQFF
CDR3nt: TGCGCCAGCAGCCAAGATCGGGGGGAGCAGTTCTTC
d_gene: NA
v_gene: TRBV4-1
j_gene: TRBJ2-1
abundance: NA

CDR3aa: CASSQGGQGRETQYF
CDR3nt: TGTGCCAGCAGCCAAGGGGGGCAGGGGCGAGAGACCCAGTACTTC
d_gene: NA
v_gene: TRBV3-1/TRBV3-2
j_gene: TRBJ2-5
abundance: NA

CDR3aa: CASSQDRTSGRGETQYF
CDR3nt: TGCGCCAGCAGCCAAGATCGAACTAGCGGGAGGGGAGAGACCCAGTACTTC
d_gene: TRBD2
v_gene: TRBV4-1
j_gene: TRBJ2-5
abundance: NA

CDR3aa: CASSHRDRDTGELFF
CDR3nt: TGTGCCAGCAGCCACCGGGACAGGGACACCGGGGAGCTGTTTTTT
d_gene: TRBD1
v_gene: TRBV7-9
j_gene: TRBJ2-2
abundance: NA

CDR3aa: CASRIDRASYEQYF
CDR3nt: TGTGCCAGCAGAATCGACAGGGCCTCCTACGAGCAGTACTTC
d_gene: TRBD1
v_gene: TRBV6-5
j_gene: TRBJ2-7
abundance: NA

CDR3aa: CASSKVRTVWNTGELFF
CDR3nt: TGTGCCAGCAGCAAAGTGAGGACAGTCTGGAACACCGGGGAGCTGTTTTTT
d_gene: NA
v_gene: TRBV21-1
j_gene: TRBJ2-2
abundance: NA

CDR3aa: CASSLRRDREQAFF
CDR3nt: TGCGCCAGCAGCTTGCGCCGGGACAGGGAGCAAGCTTTCTTT
d_gene: TRBD1
v_gene: TRBV5-1
j_gene: TRBJ1-1
abundance: NA